The next 30 T cell receptor beta chains were all read from a single sample in a study of blood T cell repertoires in COVID-19. Only in-frame clones appear in the TCRdb table, and some are missing; sequencing was by immunoSEQ multiplex PCR. The sample includes about 200,000 clones, 70% to 85% seen only once; the top ten take 6.9%. Sequenced input: peripheral blood. These receptors were taken from a human donor with acute or convalescent COVID-19. The donor label of this sample is uncertain.

The genes are TRBV4-1 and TRBJ2-5, with 8 nucleotides matching TRBD2. The ends lost 3 bases at V and 4 bases at J; junction bases unmatched: 10. This CDR3 is 16 amino acids long. Germline lookup yields CDR1 MGHRA and CDR2 YSYEKL. CDR3 nucleotide sequence: TGCGCCAGCAGCCATGTTCCAGCGGGAGAAGGAGAGACCCAGTACTTC. The encoded protein is CASSHVPAGEGETQYF.

The rearrangement joins TRBV7-3 to TRBJ2-6, with D unresolved. The CDR3 consists of 19 residues. Germline V lookup: CDR1 SGHTA, CDR2 FQGTGA. With 2 bases removed from V and 0 bases from J, the gap between germline ends came to 17 bases. The CDR3 here is CASSLGGLVSSSGANVLTF. CDR3 DNA sequence: TGTGCCAGCAGCTTAGGTGGTCTGGTGTCGAGCTCTGGGGCCAACGTCCTGACTTTC.

This clone was picked up a small number of times. The chain combines TRBV5-8 with TRBJ2-1; 11 bases map to TRBD2. Losses at the gene ends were 0 bases for V and 9 bases for J; bases not matched to a gene: 11. This CDR3 comprises 17 residues. The V gene's germline CDR1 is SGHTS and CDR2 YDEGEE. The CDR3 DNA reads as TGTGCCAGCAGCTTGGGCAGGGAGTGGCTAGCGGGAGGTGAGCAGTTCTTC. Its translation is CASSLGREWLAGGEQFF. Full variable domain (remainder filled in from reference TRBV5-8 and TRBJ2-1): EAGVTQSPTHLIKTRGQQATLRCSPISGHTSVYWYQQALGLGLQFLLWYDEGEERNRGNFPPRFSGRQFPNYSSELNVNALELEDSALYLCASSLGREWLAGGEQFFGPGTRLTVL.

V usage is TRBV7-9 and J usage is TRBJ2-7; D remains unclear. CDR3 length equals 13 residues. Germline values: CDR1 SEHNR, CDR2 FQNEAQ (reference sequence). The V gene lost 1 base and the J gene lost 6 bases, with 10 bases spanning the gap. CDR3 sequence: CASSLVRGGEQYF. CDR3 bases: TGTGCCAGCAGCTTAGTGAGAGGCGGCGAGCAGTACTTC.

By share, this clone ranks as hyperexpanded. The chain uses TRBV30 and TRBJ2-5, with 9 positions matching TRBD2. Germline V gives CDR1 GTSNPN, CDR2 SVGIG (reference sequence). There are 16 residues in the CDR3. J was trimmed by 4 bases and V by 2 bases; bases with no gene match: 11. CDR3: CAWSFLGGRAGETQYF. The CDR3 nucleotides are TGTGCCTGGAGTTTCTTGGGCGGGAGGGCCGGAGAGACCCAGTACTTC.

This sequence joins TRBV19 and TRBJ2-5; D may be TRBD1 (6 bases). The CDR3 is 15 amino acids. V lost 3 bases to trimming and J lost 4 bases, with 15 bases between them. The germline gives CDR1 LNHDA, CDR2 SQIVND (reference sequence). CDR3 loop: CASSIPARGGETQYF. Written as DNA, the CDR3 is TGTGCCAGTAGTATTCCGGCCCGAGGGGGAGAGACCCAGTACTTC. Full variable domain (outside the CDR3, taken from reference TRBV19 and TRBJ2-5): DGGITQSPKYLFRKEGQNVTLSCEQNLNHDAMYWYRQDPGQGLRLIYYSQIVNDFQKGDIAEGYSVSREKKESFPLTVTSAQKNPTAFYLCASSIPARGGETQYFGPGTRLLVL.

The chain has TRBV4-2 and TRBJ2-4; the match to TRBD2 covers 7 bases. Germline V gives CDR1 LGHNA, CDR2 YNFKEQ. V trimming: 0 bases; J trimming: 11 bases; junction bases outside the gene matches: 7. There are 14 residues in the CDR3. For the CDR3, the DNA is TGTGCCAGCAGCCAAGAAGCGACTAGCCTTTTTCAGTACTTC. It yields the protein CASSQEATSLFQYF.

In its sample, this clone was seen many times. This chain connects TRBV9 to TRBJ1-5; possibly TRBD1 for D (5 bases). This CDR3 has 13 amino acids. V lost 2 bases, J lost 7 bases, and 10 bases lay in between. CDR1 and CDR2 from the germline V gene are SGDLS and YYNGEE. CDR3 coding DNA: TGTGCCAGCAGCGTGGGGGAGGCCCAGCCCCAGCATTTT. It translates to CASSVGEAQPQHF.

The genes are TRBV18 and TRBJ2-5, with D unclear. CDR1 is KGHSH, CDR2 LQKENI, per germline. Trimming cost V 2 bases and J 6 bases, with 13 bases left between them. The CDR3 is 14 amino acids. The CDR3 is CASSPGGSKKTQYF. CDR3 DNA: TGTGCCAGCTCACCAGGCGGCTCCAAGAAGACCCAGTACTTC.

To note about this clone: It is unclear where the CDR3 begins or ends on the DNA, so no DNA is shown, and the CDR3 is as TCRdb lists it. V is TRBV28 and J is TRBJ2-1; the D call TRBD1 from the table was never checked on the DNA. Germline V gives CDR1 MDHEN, CDR2 SYDVKM. The CDR3 has 14 amino acids, counting both end residues. CDR3 in amino acids: CASSSSTEGVEQFF.

On this clone: Other nucleotide sequences in the sample specify the same CDR3. The chain recombines TRBV27 with TRBJ1-1; TRBD1 matches 7 bases. The CDR3 is made up of 14 amino acids. Germline V gene lookup returns CDR1 MNHEY and CDR2 SMNVEV (reference sequence). The V and J ends lost 4 bases and 1 base, in that order; junction bases with no gene match: 3. The CDR3 loop is CASSSRQGNTEAFF. The DNA of the CDR3 is TGTGCCAGCAGTTCTAGACAGGGGAACACTGAAGCTTTCTTT.

V gene TRBV25-1 combines with J gene TRBJ1-4, with D possibly TRBD1 on 6 matching bases. Trimming removed 0 bases at V and 3 bases at J, with 8 bases between. Germline lookup yields CDR1 MGHDK and CDR2 SYGVNS. CDR3 size: 15 residues. The chain's CDR3 is CASSEYTGSNEKLFF. CDR3 bases: TGTGCCAGCAGTGAATATACAGGGTCTAATGAAAAACTGTTTTTT.

The chain is built from TRBV18 and TRBJ1-1; no clear D gene. Germline V gene sequence: CDR1 KGHSH, CDR2 LQKENI. This CDR3 is 16 amino acids long. Deletions cut 3 bases from V and 1 base from J, with 15 bases between. The CDR3 reads CASSPPTRPRNTEAFF. DNA of the CDR3: TGTGCCAGCTCACCGCCGACTAGGCCGAGGAACACTGAAGCTTTCTTT.

The rearrangement links TRBV2 to TRBJ2-7, with 10 bases lining up with TRBD2. Germline CDR1 SNHLY, CDR2 FYNNEI. The CDR3 loop spans 16 amino acids. The V segment lost 6 bases and the J segment 0 bases; nucleotides outside the gene matches: 8. The CDR3 sequence is CASREPGLAISYEQYF. The CDR3 nucleotides are TGTGCCAGCAGAGAACCGGGACTAGCGATCTCCTACGAGCAGTACTTC.

The chain carries TRBV27 and TRBJ2-2; no clear D gene. Germline V gene lookup returns CDR1 MNHEY and CDR2 SMNVEV (reference sequence). The V end lost 4 bases, the J end lost 9 bases, and 12 bases lay between the germline ends. CDR3 length equals 13 residues. The CDR3 sequence is CASSYWQSRELFF. The DNA for the CDR3 is TGTGCCAGCAGTTATTGGCAGTCCCGGGAGCTGTTTTTT.

The chain has TRBV7-2 and TRBJ2-5; 7 bases line up with TRBD2. With 8 bases clipped from V and 5 bases from J, the junction kept 5 bases outside the gene matches. The CDR3 covers 12 residues. Germline V gives CDR1 SGHTA, CDR2 FQGNSA. The CDR3 sequence: CASRGREETQYF. The CDR3 DNA follows: TGTGCCAGCCGAGGGCGGGAGGAGACCCAGTACTTC.

V and J are TRBV2 and TRBJ1-2; 8 bases are a match to TRBD1. Germline V gene data show CDR1 as SNHLY and CDR2 as FYNNEI. J lost 4 bases, V lost 7 bases, and 8 bases had no gene match. The CDR3 sequence is 14 residues long. The CDR3 DNA is TGTGCCAGCACCGCCGCCACAGGGGGCTATGGCTACACCTTC. Translating gives CASTAATGGYGYTF.

The J gene is TRBJ2-5, the V gene TRBV27; TRBD2 might be the D (5 bases). The CDR3 runs to 15 residues. Germline loops: CDR1 MNHEY, CDR2 SMNVEV (reference sequence). The germline V and J ends were trimmed by 4 bases and 7 bases, with 19 bases remaining between them. The CDR3 is CASSSPGLPRGTQYF. The CDR3 bases are TGTGCCAGCAGTTCCCCGGGCCTCCCTCGGGGGACCCAGTACTTC.

The sample holds one count of this clone. The V gene is TRBV14, the J gene TRBJ2-3, with D tentatively TRBD1 (6 bases). The V end lost 0 bases, the J end lost 11 bases, and 12 bases lay between the germline ends. The CDR3 totals 13 residues. CDR1 and CDR2 (germline): SGHDN, FVKESK. The CDR3 sequence is CASSQEGGRKQYF. The CDR3 DNA follows: TGTGCCAGCAGCCAAGAAGGGGGACGAAAGCAGTATTTT. The full variable domain, rest sourced from reference TRBV14 and TRBJ2-3, is EAGVTQFPSHSVIEKGQTVTLRCDPISGHDNLYWYRRVMGKEIKFLLHFVKESKQDESGMPNNRFLAERTGGTYSTLKVQPAELEDSGVYFCASSQEGGRKQYFGPGTRLTVL.

The gene calls are TRBV7-2 and TRBJ2-1; D might be TRBD2 (5 bases). V lost 0 bases and J 9 bases, leaving 12 bases between the germline ends. Germline CDR1 and CDR2: SGHTA and FQGNSA. The CDR3 runs to 14 residues. The CDR3 nucleotides read TGTGCCAGCAGCTTAGCGGGAGCCCAAGGTGAGCAGTTCTTC. Translation gives CASSLAGAQGEQFF. The complete variable domain, with remaining parts taken from reference TRBV7-2 and TRBJ2-1, reads GAGVSQSPSNKVTEKGKDVELRCDPISGHTALYWYRQSLGQGLEFLIYFQGNSAPDKSGLPSDRFSAERTGGSVSTLTIQRTQQEDSAVYLCASSLAGAQGEQFFGPGTRLTVL.

The chain employs TRBV9 and TRBJ2-5; TRBD2 agrees at 10 bases. The J segment lost 5 bases and the V segment lost 0 bases, leaving 7 bases of the junction unmatched. Germline values: CDR1 SGDLS, CDR2 YYNGEE. This CDR3 has 16 residues. CDR3 protein: CASSVESGRAMETQYF. The CDR3 coding sequence is TGTGCCAGCAGCGTAGAAAGCGGGAGGGCCATGGAGACCCAGTACTTC.

This clone came up many times. Other DNA sequences within the sample encode an identical CDR3. The chain recombines TRBV19 with TRBJ2-7, with D perhaps TRBD2 (6 bases). Trimming removed 1 base from V and 2 bases from J, with 9 bases in between. Germline assignment: CDR1 LNHDA and CDR2 SQIVND (reference sequence). The CDR3 runs 14 residues. The CDR3 reads CASSIGRGTYEQYF. The CDR3 DNA reads TGTGCCAGTAGTATAGGTCGGGGGACCTACGAGCAGTACTTC.

This chain links TRBV10-3 with TRBJ1-5; TRBD1 matches 10 bases. Per the germline V gene, CDR1 is ENHRY and CDR2 is SYGVKD. This CDR3 has 13 residues. Losses at the gene ends were 6 bases for V and 5 bases for J; bases not matched to a gene: 1. CDR3 sequence: CAIRGTGDQPQHF. The CDR3 region has the DNA TGTGCCATCAGGGGGACAGGGGATCAGCCCCAGCATTTT.

This clone was found once. This chain's CDR3 is CAWSNRLAGTNEQFF. CDR3 in DNA: TGTGCCTGGAGTAACCGACTAGCGGGAACCAATGAGCAGTTCTTC. The chain combines TRBV30 with TRBJ2-1, with TRBD2 identical over 11 bases. V lost 2 bases, J lost 6 bases, and 6 bases stayed unmatched. Germline-derived CDR1 and CDR2 are GTSNPN and SVGIG (reference sequence). This CDR3 comprises 15 residues.

The rearrangement links TRBV21-1 to TRBJ2-3; TRBD2, the table's D call, was not compared with the DNA. TRBV21-1 is deemed a pseudogene. The CDR3 covers 15 residues. This CDR3 reads CASSDGLPSTDTQYF. Here the CDR3 DNA reads TGTGCCAGCAGCGACGGACTACCCTCCACAGATACGCAGTATTTT.

The chain carries TRBV5-1 and TRBJ1-1; D ambiguous. V shed 0 bases and J shed 1 base, with 13 bases lying between them. The CDR3 contains 16 residues. Germline V gives CDR1 SGHRS, CDR2 YFSETQ. Here the CDR3 DNA reads TGCGCCAGCAGCTTGGACGTGGGAGGGAGGAACACTGAAGCTTTCTTT. This sequence encodes CASSLDVGGRNTEAFF.

The rearrangement links TRBV7-2 to TRBJ1-1; no firm D call. From germline, CDR1 is SGHTA and CDR2 FQGNSA. This CDR3 is 12 amino acids long. V lost 6 bases and J 6 bases, leaving 11 bases between the germline ends. This chain's CDR3 is CASREGGSEAFF. The CDR3 nucleotides read TGTGCCAGCAGAGAAGGAGGATCTGAAGCTTTCTTT.

CDR3 amino acids: CASSFSGTSFNEQFF. DNA for the CDR3: TGTGCCAGCAGCTTCTCCGGGACTAGCTTCAATGAGCAGTTCTTC. The chain couples TRBV5-4 to TRBJ2-1; TRBD2 matches 9 bases. Germline CDR1 reads SGHNT; CDR2 reads YYREEE (reference sequence). V lost 2 bases, J lost 6 bases, and 6 bases stayed unmatched. The CDR3 length is 15 residues.

The chain uses TRBV28 and TRBJ2-7; the match to TRBD2 covers 9 bases. The CDR3 loop spans 15 amino acids. The germline gives CDR1 MDHEN, CDR2 SYDVKM. V lost 4 bases to trimming and J lost 4 bases; unmatched junction nucleotides: 8. CDR3 bases: TGTGCCAGCAGTTCCCATAGCGGGAGTCGGTACGAGCAGTACTTC. This gives the protein CASSSHSGSRYEQYF. Looking up the rest from reference TRBV28 and TRBJ2-7 gives the full variable domain: DVKVTQSSRYLVKRTGEKVFLECVQDMDHENMFWYRQDPGLGLRLIYFSYDVKMKEKGDIPEGYSVSREKKERFSLILESASTNQTSMYLCASSSHSGSRYEQYFGPGTRLTVT.

The V gene is TRBV5-1, the J gene TRBJ1-1; D not resolved. CDR3 length: 12 amino acids. The V end was cut by 6 bases, the J end by 5 bases, with 11 bases between. CDR1 is SGHRS, CDR2 YFSETQ, per germline. This CDR3 reads CASTNLGTEAFF. For the CDR3, the DNA is TGCGCCAGCACCAATCTCGGGACTGAAGCTTTCTTT.